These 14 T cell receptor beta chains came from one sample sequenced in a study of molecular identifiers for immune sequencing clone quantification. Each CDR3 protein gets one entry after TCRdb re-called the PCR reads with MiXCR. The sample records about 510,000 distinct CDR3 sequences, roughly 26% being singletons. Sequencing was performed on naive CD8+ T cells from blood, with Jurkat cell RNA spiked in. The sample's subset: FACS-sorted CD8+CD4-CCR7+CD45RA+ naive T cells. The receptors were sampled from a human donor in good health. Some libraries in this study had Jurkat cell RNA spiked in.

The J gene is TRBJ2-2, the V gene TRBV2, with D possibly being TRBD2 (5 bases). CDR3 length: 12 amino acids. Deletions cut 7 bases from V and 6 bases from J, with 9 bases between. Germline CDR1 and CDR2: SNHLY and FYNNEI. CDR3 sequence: CASIDGAGELFF. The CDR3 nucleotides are TGTGCCAGCATCGACGGGGCCGGGGAGCTGTTTTTT.

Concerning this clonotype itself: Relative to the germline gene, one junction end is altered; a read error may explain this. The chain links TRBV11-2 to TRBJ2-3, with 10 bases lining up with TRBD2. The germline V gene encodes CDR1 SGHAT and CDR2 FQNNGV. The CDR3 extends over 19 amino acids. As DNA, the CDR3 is TGTGCCAGCAGCCTTCCCCTAGCGGGGGCCCTTTTTGGGACAGATGCGCAGTATTTT. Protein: CASSLPLAGALFGTDAQYF.

In DNA form, the CDR3 reads TGTGCCAGCAGCTTAGCGGGGGGGGGGCTACAGCCCCAGCATTTT. It codes for CASSLAGGGLQPQHF. The chain links TRBV7-9 to TRBJ1-5; maybe TRBD1 (6 bases). Germline CDR1 and CDR2: SEHNR and FQNEAQ (reference sequence). V gave up 0 bases and J gave up 7 bases, with 13 bases separating them. This CDR3 contains 15 residues. Full variable domain (outside the CDR3, taken from reference TRBV7-9 and TRBJ1-5): DTGVSQNPRHKITKRGQNVTFRCDPISEHNRLYWYRQTLGQGPEFLTYFQNEAQLEKSRLLSDRFSAERPKGSFSTLEIQRTEQGDSAMYLCASSLAGGGLQPQHFGDGTRLSIL.

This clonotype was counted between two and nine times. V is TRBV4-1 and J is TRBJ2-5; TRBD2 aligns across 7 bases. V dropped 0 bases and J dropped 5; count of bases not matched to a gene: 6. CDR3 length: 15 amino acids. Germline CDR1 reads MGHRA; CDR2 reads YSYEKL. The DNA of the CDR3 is TGCGCCAGCAGCCAAGATTGGCGGGAGTGGGAGACCCAGTACTTC. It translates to CASSQDWREWETQYF.

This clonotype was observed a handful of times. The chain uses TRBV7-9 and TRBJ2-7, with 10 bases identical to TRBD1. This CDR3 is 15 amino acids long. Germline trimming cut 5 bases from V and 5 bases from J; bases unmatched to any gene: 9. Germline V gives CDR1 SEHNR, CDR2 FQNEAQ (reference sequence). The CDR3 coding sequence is TGTGCCAGCAGCCACACCGGGACAGGGGCCCACGAGCAGTACTTC. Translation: CASSHTGTGAHEQYF.

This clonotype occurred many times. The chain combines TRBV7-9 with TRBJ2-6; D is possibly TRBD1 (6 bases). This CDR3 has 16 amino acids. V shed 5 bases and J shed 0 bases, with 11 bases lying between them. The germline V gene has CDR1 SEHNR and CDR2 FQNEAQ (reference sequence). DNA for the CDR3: TGTGCCAGCAGCCCTACAGGGATCTCTGGGGCCAACGTCCTGACTTTC. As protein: CASSPTGISGANVLTF.

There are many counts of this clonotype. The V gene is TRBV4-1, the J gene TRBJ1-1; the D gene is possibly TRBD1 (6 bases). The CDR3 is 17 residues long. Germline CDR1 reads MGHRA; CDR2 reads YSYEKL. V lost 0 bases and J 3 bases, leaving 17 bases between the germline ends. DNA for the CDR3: TGCGCCAGCAGCCAAGATCGGACAGTGTCTCATCACACTGAAGCTTTCTTT. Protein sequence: CASSQDRTVSHHTEAFF.

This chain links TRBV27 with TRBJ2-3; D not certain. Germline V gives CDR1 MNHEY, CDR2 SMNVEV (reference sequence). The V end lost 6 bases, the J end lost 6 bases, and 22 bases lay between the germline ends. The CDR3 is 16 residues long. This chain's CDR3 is CASSPRTVLSNDTQYF. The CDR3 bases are TGTGCCAGCAGCCCCCGAACGGTCCTATCGAACGATACGCAGTATTTT.

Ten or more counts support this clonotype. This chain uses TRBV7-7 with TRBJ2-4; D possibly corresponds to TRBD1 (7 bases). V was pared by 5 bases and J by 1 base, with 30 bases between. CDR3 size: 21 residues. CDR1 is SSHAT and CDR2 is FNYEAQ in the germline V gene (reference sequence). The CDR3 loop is CASSRSGRGRITRWAKNIQYF. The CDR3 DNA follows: TGTGCCAGCAGCCGTAGCGGAAGGGGGCGGATCACTCGGTGGGCCAAAAACATTCAGTACTTC. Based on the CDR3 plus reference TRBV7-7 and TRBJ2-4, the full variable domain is GAGVSQSPRYKVTKRGQDVTLRCDPISSHATLYWYQQALGQGPEFLTYFNYEAQPDKSGLPSDRFSAERPEGSISTLTIQRTEQRDSAMYRCASSRSGRGRITRWAKNIQYFGAGTRLSVL.

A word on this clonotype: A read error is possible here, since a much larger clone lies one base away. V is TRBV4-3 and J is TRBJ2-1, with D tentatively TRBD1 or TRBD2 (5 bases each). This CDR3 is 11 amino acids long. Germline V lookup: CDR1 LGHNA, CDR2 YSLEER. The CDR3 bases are TGCGCCGGCAGTGGGGGCAATGAGCAGTTCTTC. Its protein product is CAGSGGNEQFF.

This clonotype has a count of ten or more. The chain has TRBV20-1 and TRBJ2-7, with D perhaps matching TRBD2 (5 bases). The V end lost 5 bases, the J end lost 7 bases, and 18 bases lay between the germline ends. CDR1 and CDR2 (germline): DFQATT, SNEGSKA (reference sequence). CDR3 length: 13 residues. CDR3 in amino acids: CSAGETQGWEQYF. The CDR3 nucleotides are TGCAGTGCTGGGGAGACCCAAGGATGGGAGCAGTACTTC.

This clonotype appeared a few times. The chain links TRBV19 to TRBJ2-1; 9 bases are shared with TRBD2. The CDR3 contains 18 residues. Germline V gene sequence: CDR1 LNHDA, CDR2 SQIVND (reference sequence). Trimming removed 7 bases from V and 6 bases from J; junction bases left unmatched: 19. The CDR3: CASTMVPPGLAPGNEQFF. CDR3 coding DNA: TGTGCCAGTACCATGGTCCCCCCGGGACTAGCTCCGGGCAATGAGCAGTTCTTC.

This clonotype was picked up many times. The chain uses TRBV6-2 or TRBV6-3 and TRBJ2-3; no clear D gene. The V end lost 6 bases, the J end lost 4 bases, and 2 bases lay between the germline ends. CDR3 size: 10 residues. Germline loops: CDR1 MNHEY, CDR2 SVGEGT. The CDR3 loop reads CASRSDTQYF. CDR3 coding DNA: TGTGCCAGCAGGTCAGATACGCAGTATTTT.

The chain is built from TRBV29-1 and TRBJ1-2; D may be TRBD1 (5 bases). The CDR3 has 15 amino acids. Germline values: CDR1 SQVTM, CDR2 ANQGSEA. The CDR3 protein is CGALRGPSQGYGYTF. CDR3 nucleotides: TGCGGGGCCCTGCGGGGCCCATCTCAGGGCTATGGCTACACCTTC.